The clone carrying this TCR beta chain has ten or more counts. Its antigen is as yet unknown. Sequencing runs each generated in excess of 160 million TCR-beta sequences derived from 15-18 subjects. TCRdb reprocessed the 5' RACE reads via MiXCR and lists one record per CDR3 protein. The table has about 59,000 distinct CDR3 sequences, 20% to 30% seen once. The time point is: technical triplicate 2. It was from 2 million PBMCs stored at -80 C that the unsorted libraries were obtained. CDR1 WSHSY and CDR2 SAAADI come from the germline V gene. V dropped 6 bases and J dropped 2; count of bases not matched to a gene: 9. The CDR3 spans 15 residues. The data originate from a study of neurological immune-mediated disorders. Findings and limits, study-wide: Expanded clones shared no identical CDR3 amino acid sequences across subjects, which suggested private TCR-beta repertoires in all groups.

This sequence was found in a man aged 55 to 70 with HTLV-1-associated myelopathy (HAM/TSP). This sequence joins TRBV10-2 and TRBJ1-2; 7 nucleotides line up with TRBD1. Sequencing used PBMCs. The CDR3 nucleotides are TGCGCCAGCAGGAAACCCGGGACAGAGAACTATGGCTACACCTTC. This translates into CASRKPGTENYGYTF.